This entry lists 24 T cell receptor beta chains sequenced from one sample in a study of T cell responses to AZD1222 COVID-19 vaccine. Clones were sequenced by immunoSEQ multiplex PCR, and TCRdb holds only the in-frame ones, with some missing. The listing records around 140,000 clones. Material: peripheral blood. The origin of the receptors is an adult in good health.

Turning to this clone: This same CDR3 is encoded by further DNA sequences in the sample. The gene calls are TRBV5-1 and TRBJ2-3; no firm D call. With 5 bases removed from V and 0 bases from J, the gap between germline ends came to 10 bases. The CDR3 runs 14 residues. In germline, CDR1 is SGHRS, CDR2 YFSETQ. In DNA form, the CDR3 reads TGCGCCAGCAGGGTCGGAACTAGCACAGATACGCAGTATTTT. Translating it yields CASRVGTSTDTQYF.

This chain uses TRBV18 with TRBJ2-3, with a weak D call TRBD1 (6 bases). Germline CDR1 is KGHSH and CDR2 is LQKENI. V lost 3 bases, J lost 6 bases, and 16 bases lay in between. The CDR3 covers 15 residues. CDR3 bases: TGTGCCAGCTCACCCCCTTCAGGGGAAGGGGATACGCAGTATTTT. This encodes CASSPPSGEGDTQYF.

The V call is TRBV3-1 (or the pseudogene TRBV3-2), the J call TRBJ1-1; 7 bases are a match to TRBD1. V dropped 0 bases and J dropped 1; count of bases not matched to a gene: 5. Per germline, CDR1 LGHDT and CDR2 YNNKEL (reference sequence). The CDR3 has 16 residues. The CDR3 region has the DNA TGTGCCAGCAGCCAAGAGAAGGGACAGACGAACACTGAAGCTTTCTTT. Its translation: CASSQEKGQTNTEAFF.

This chain connects TRBV5-6 to TRBJ1-1; a weak D match, TRBD1 (6 bases). The CDR3 spans 12 residues. Trimming cost V 0 bases and J 9 bases, with 9 bases left between them. CDR1 and CDR2 from the germline V gene are SGHDT and YYEEEE. CDR3 loop: CASSLGGAKAFF. The CDR3 coding sequence is TGTGCCAGCAGCTTGGGGGGGGCGAAAGCTTTCTTT.

This chain joins TRBV29-1 and TRBJ2-1; no definite D call. V gave up 6 bases and J gave up 9 bases, with 21 bases separating them. The CDR3 totals 14 residues. From germline, CDR1 is SQVTM and CDR2 ANQGSEA. CDR3 sequence (DNA): TGCAGCGTAGAAAGCCCGGACCCCCGTGGTGAGCAGTTCTTC. It is translated as CSVESPDPRGEQFF.

The chain joins TRBV24-1 to TRBJ2-6; no clear D gene. Looked up from germline, CDR1 is KGHDR and CDR2 is SFDVKD. Trimming left V 4 bases short and J 0 bases short, with 9 bases between. The CDR3 extends over 16 amino acids. CDR3 residues: CATSDPLGSGANVLTF. In nucleotides, the CDR3 is TGTGCCACCAGTGACCCCCTGGGCTCTGGGGCCAACGTCCTGACTTTC.

The gene calls are TRBV19 and TRBJ1-6; D possibly corresponds to TRBD1 (6 bases). V lost 7 bases and J 6 bases, leaving 16 bases between the germline ends. CDR3 length: 15 residues. Germline CDR1 reads LNHDA; CDR2 reads SQIVND (reference sequence). The CDR3 nucleotides are TGTGCCAGTACTCGATTGGGGGCGGGTAATTCACCCCTCCACTTT. It specifies CASTRLGAGNSPLHF.

This chain connects TRBV9 to TRBJ2-3, with no clear D. With 0 bases removed from V and 0 bases from J, the gap between germline ends came to 8 bases. The CDR3 runs to 15 residues. Germline V lookup: CDR1 SGDLS, CDR2 YYNGEE. DNA of the CDR3: TGTGCCAGCAGCGTAGGGGGTGAGAGCACAGATACGCAGTATTTT. It codes for CASSVGGESTDTQYF.

The rearrangement joins TRBV2 to TRBJ1-2; 9 bases match TRBD1. The germline gives CDR1 SNHLY, CDR2 FYNNEI. CDR3 length: 15 amino acids. The ends lost 7 bases at V and 6 bases at J; junction bases unmatched: 12. The DNA of the CDR3 is TGTGCCAGCAAACAGACCACAGGGGGCTATGATGGCTACACCTTC. This gives the protein CASKQTTGGYDGYTF.

The J gene is TRBJ2-3, the V gene TRBV9; D not certain. There are 14 residues in the CDR3. The V end lost 2 bases, the J end lost 6 bases, and 13 bases lay between the germline ends. Per germline, CDR1 SGDLS and CDR2 YYNGEE. The CDR3 DNA sequence: TGTGCCAGCAGCGTGGGTAGGGCCGAGGATACGCAGTATTTT. It encodes CASSVGRAEDTQYF.

The chain links TRBV2 to TRBJ1-2; D possibly corresponds to TRBD1 (5 bases). The CDR3 extends over 12 amino acids. Deletions cut 6 bases from V and 2 bases from J, with 7 bases between. CDR1 is SNHLY and CDR2 is FYNNEI in the germline V gene. CDR3 amino acids: CASREGNYGYTF. CDR3 in DNA: TGTGCCAGCAGGGAGGGGAACTATGGCTACACCTTC.

This chain links TRBV7-2 with TRBJ1-1; the D gene is possibly TRBD1 (6 bases). The CDR3 sequence is 17 residues long. Trimming removed 5 bases from V and 4 bases from J, with 23 bases in between. Looked up from germline, CDR1 is SGHTA and CDR2 is FQGNSA. In DNA, the CDR3 is TGTGCCAGCAGCCCCGGGATTCTCCCAGGGGAAGGCACTGAAGCTTTCTTT. Its translation is CASSPGILPGEGTEAFF.

The chain uses TRBV4-1 and TRBJ2-1; D remains unclear. V shed 1 base and J shed 5 bases, with 6 bases lying between them. This CDR3 spans 13 amino acids. In germline, CDR1 is MGHRA, CDR2 YSYEKL. CDR3 residues: CASSQGNDNEQFF. The CDR3 region has the DNA TGCGCCAGCAGCCAAGGAAACGACAATGAGCAGTTCTTC.

The chain has TRBV7-2 and TRBJ1-3; 7 bases line up with TRBD1. This CDR3 is 17 amino acids long. Germline V gene data show CDR1 as SGHTA and CDR2 as FQGNSA. The V segment lost 4 bases and the J segment 0 bases; nucleotides outside the gene matches: 9. The CDR3 sequence: CASSSSGQANSGNTIYF. The CDR3 DNA follows: TGTGCCAGCAGCTCAAGTGGACAGGCCAACTCTGGAAACACCATATATTTT.

The rearrangement joins TRBV6-5 to TRBJ1-1, with unresolved D. Looked up from germline, CDR1 is MNHEY and CDR2 is SVGAGI. CDR3 length: 13 residues. V lost 6 bases, J lost 8 bases, and 16 bases lay in between. The DNA of the CDR3 is TGTGCCAGCAGGCTACGAACCCGAACAGAAGCTTTCTTT. As protein: CASRLRTRTEAFF.

The chain joins TRBV7-8 to TRBJ2-2; 7 bases are a match to TRBD1. Germline trimming cut 4 bases from V and 5 bases from J; bases unmatched to any gene: 1. Germline V gene data show CDR1 as SGHVS and CDR2 as FQNEAQ. The CDR3 has 13 amino acids. CDR3 nucleotide sequence: TGTGCCAGCAGCTCCAGGGGGACCGGGGAGCTGTTTTTT. Protein: CASSSRGTGELFF.

The CDR3 region is CASSTVSRGAGSSNQPQHF. The CDR3 region has the DNA TGCGCCAGCAGCACCGTAAGTAGAGGGGCCGGGAGTAGCAATCAGCCCCAGCATTTT. J is TRBJ1-5 and V is TRBV5-1, with a tentative D call TRBD1 (5 bases). The V end was cut by 4 bases, the J end by 0 bases, with 23 bases between. The CDR3 loop spans 19 amino acids. Germline CDR1 is SGHRS and CDR2 is YFSETQ.

The chain joins TRBV7-9 to TRBJ1-2; maybe TRBD1 (6 bases). The CDR3 contains 15 residues. V lost 6 bases and J lost 6, with 20 bases in between. Germline V gives CDR1 SEHNR, CDR2 FQNEAQ (reference sequence). The CDR3 spells CASSATDRRRDGYTF. The DNA of the CDR3 is TGTGCCAGCAGTGCTACGGACAGACGACGGGATGGCTACACCTTC.

The rearrangement joins TRBV7-2 to TRBJ1-5, with 10 bases identical to TRBD1. CDR1 and CDR2 (germline): SGHTA, FQGNSA. The ends lost 1 base at V and 0 bases at J; junction bases unmatched: 0. The CDR3 is made up of 16 amino acids. The DNA for the CDR3 is TGTGCCAGCAGCTTAGGGACAGGGGGTAGCAATCAGCCCCAGCATTTT. Protein: CASSLGTGGSNQPQHF.

The V call is TRBV7-2, the J call TRBJ2-5; possible D gene TRBD1, 6 bases. The CDR3 consists of 14 residues. The germline gives CDR1 SGHTA, CDR2 FQGNSA. Trimming stripped 6 bases from V and 1 base from J, with 12 bases between. The CDR3 region has the DNA TGTGCCAGCAGATTTACAGGGACCCAAGAGACCCAGTACTTC. It specifies CASRFTGTQETQYF.

The gene calls are TRBV7-8 and TRBJ2-1; D not resolved. Germline V lookup: CDR1 SGHVS, CDR2 FQNEAQ. Trimming shortened V by 5 bases and J by 8 bases, and 16 bases separated the two germline ends. The CDR3 length is 14 residues. The chain's CDR3 is CASSLRNPLDEQFF. The CDR3 region has the DNA TGTGCCAGCAGCCTTCGGAACCCTTTGGATGAGCAGTTCTTC.

The chain employs TRBV7-9 and TRBJ1-3, with TRBD1 matching 7 bases. In germline, CDR1 is SEHNR, CDR2 FQNEAQ (reference sequence). The CDR3 is made up of 15 amino acids. Trimming removed 1 base from V and 2 bases from J; junction bases left unmatched: 2. The CDR3 loop reads CASSLVGTAGNTIYF. As DNA, the CDR3 is TGTGCCAGCAGCTTAGTGGGGACAGCTGGAAACACCATATATTTT.

This chain joins TRBV19 and TRBJ2-2; D uncertain. The CDR3 covers 13 residues. Per germline, CDR1 LNHDA and CDR2 SQIVND (reference sequence). With 3 bases removed from V and 5 bases from J, the gap between germline ends came to 7 bases. CDR3 DNA: TGTGCCAGTAGTATGTATCAAACCGGGGAGCTGTTTTTT. Protein sequence: CASSMYQTGELFF.

This chain connects TRBV4-1 to TRBJ1-2; 9 bases are shared with TRBD1. The junction had 9 bases not matched to a gene; V was cut back by 1 base and J by 6 bases. The CDR3 loop spans 16 amino acids. Germline V lookup: CDR1 MGHRA, CDR2 YSYEKL. CDR3 coding DNA: TGCGCCAGCAGCCAAGGCCGGGACAGGGTGTTGGATGGCTACACCTTC. The encoded protein is CASSQGRDRVLDGYTF.